This TCR beta chain was found in a study of T-cell reconstitution after alpha-beta-depleted transplantation in children. Trimming took off 2 bases at V and 8 bases at J, with 22 bases between the two ends. The length of the CDR3 is 17 residues. Looked up from germline, CDR1 is SGHVS and CDR2 is FNYEAQ. This clonotype was counted a few times. As it was prepared, the TCRbeta library received unique molecular identifiers. From the PCR reads, TCRdb called clonotypes with MiXCR, one entry per CDR3 protein. The sample lists 400,000 to 500,000 distinct CDR3 sequences, roughly a tenth seen once, with roughly 5% in the top ten.

The chain combines TRBV7-6 with TRBJ2-1; D tentatively fits TRBD1 or TRBD2 (5 bases each). This receptor was taken from a human donor who donated a stem cell graft to a child with acute myeloid leukemia. Source: PBMCs from the stem cell graft donor, taken from the stem cell graft. CDR3 protein: CASSLTTGPSLRDEQFF. The CDR3 bases are TGTGCCAGCAGCTTAACAACGGGACCCTCCTTACGGGATGAGCAGTTCTTC.